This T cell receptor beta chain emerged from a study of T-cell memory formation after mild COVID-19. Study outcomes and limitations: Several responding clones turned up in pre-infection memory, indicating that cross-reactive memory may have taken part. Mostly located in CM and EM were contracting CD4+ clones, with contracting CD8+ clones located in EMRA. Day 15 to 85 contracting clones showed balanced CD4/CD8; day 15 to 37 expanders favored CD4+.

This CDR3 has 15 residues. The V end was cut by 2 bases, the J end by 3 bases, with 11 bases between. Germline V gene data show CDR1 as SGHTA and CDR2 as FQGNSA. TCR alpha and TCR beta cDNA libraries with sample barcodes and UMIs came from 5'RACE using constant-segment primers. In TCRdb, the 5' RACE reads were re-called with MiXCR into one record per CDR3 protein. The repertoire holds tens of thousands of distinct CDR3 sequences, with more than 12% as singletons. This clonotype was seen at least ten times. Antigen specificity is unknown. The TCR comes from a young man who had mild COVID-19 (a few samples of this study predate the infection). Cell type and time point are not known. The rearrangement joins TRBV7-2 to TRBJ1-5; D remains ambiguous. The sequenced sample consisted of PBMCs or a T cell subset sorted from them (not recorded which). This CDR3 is CASSLSGHSNQPQHF. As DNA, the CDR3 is TGTGCCAGCAGCTTAAGTGGGCATTCCAATCAGCCCCAGCATTTT.